Shown below are 16 T cell receptor beta chains from a single sample sequenced in a study of T cell repertoires in cytomegalovirus infection. TCRdb re-derived calls from the reads in MiXCR, one entry per CDR3 protein. The sample includes 250,000 to 300,000 distinct CDR3 sequences, 20% to 25% of them seen just once. The antigens for these receptors are not known. Sequenced here: cultured PBMCs, sampled from culture after CMV antigen stimulation. These receptors all stem from a human donor in good health (CMV status not recorded). Some clones in this sample may be carry-over from other donors' samples.

The V and J genes are TRBV5-1 and TRBJ1-2; 7 bases line up with TRBD1. Germline V gene lookup returns CDR1 SGHRS and CDR2 YFSETQ. The CDR3 length is 15 residues. J gave up 4 bases and V 2 bases, and 8 bases lay outside the gene matches. The CDR3 loop reads CASSLTPGTAYGYTF. DNA for the CDR3: TGCGCCAGCAGCTTAACACCCGGGACAGCCTATGGCTACACCTTC.

This clonotype appeared many times. The chain employs TRBV7-8 and TRBJ2-5; D possibly corresponds to TRBD2 (5 bases). Germline V gene lookup returns CDR1 SGHVS and CDR2 FQNEAQ. V was cut by 5 bases and J by 5 bases, with 18 bases left in between. CDR3 length: 15 amino acids. In nucleotides, the CDR3 is TGTGCCAGCAGCCCATCGGGAAGGGTTGGGGAGACCCAGTACTTC. Translating it yields CASSPSGRVGETQYF.

The gene calls are TRBV27 and TRBJ2-7; no clear D. V lost 6 bases and J 5 bases, leaving 14 bases between the germline ends. The CDR3 loop spans 13 amino acids. Germline V gene data show CDR1 as MNHEY and CDR2 as SMNVEV (reference sequence). CDR3 DNA sequence: TGTGCCAGCAGCCCACGAAACGGTAACGAGCAGTACGTC. Protein sequence: CASSPRNGNEQYV.

The chain is built from TRBV7-9 and TRBJ1-4; 8 bases are a match to TRBD1. Trimming cost V 5 bases and J 11 bases; bases outside gene matches: 10. Germline-derived CDR1 and CDR2 are SEHNR and FQNEAQ (reference sequence). CDR3 length: 14 residues. This CDR3 reads CASSPWTGLKKLFF. The CDR3, as DNA: TGTGCCAGCAGCCCCTGGACAGGGCTGAAGAAACTGTTTTTT.

J is TRBJ2-2 and V is TRBV7-8; D unclear. V was cut by 0 bases and J by 2 bases, with 7 bases left in between. The germline V gene has CDR1 SGHVS and CDR2 FQNEAQ. The CDR3 is 15 amino acids. The CDR3 DNA follows: TGTGCCAGCAGCTTAGCGCGGCTTAACACCGGGGAGCTGTTTTTT. It yields the protein CASSLARLNTGELFF.

The chain links TRBV24-1 to TRBJ2-1; weak D call: TRBD2 (5 bases). The germline V and J ends were trimmed by 7 bases and 8 bases, with 17 bases remaining between them. The germline V gene encodes CDR1 KGHDR and CDR2 SFDVKD. The CDR3 runs 14 residues. The chain's CDR3 is CATRQRSQEDEQFF. CDR3 bases: TGTGCCACCAGGCAGCGGTCCCAAGAGGATGAGCAGTTCTTC.

This clonotype has only a few counts. The chain uses TRBV7-9 and TRBJ1-4; the match to TRBD1 covers 8 bases. There are 16 residues in the CDR3. Per germline, CDR1 SEHNR and CDR2 FQNEAQ (reference sequence). After removal of 5 bases from V and 8 bases from J, the junction contained 13 bases not matched to a gene. CDR3 protein: CASSPPQGASFEKLFF. The DNA for the CDR3 is TGTGCCAGCAGCCCGCCGCAGGGGGCGAGTTTCGAAAAACTGTTTTTT.

This clonotype was observed at least ten times. The chain links TRBV11-1 to TRBJ2-5, with 10 nucleotides matching TRBD1. Unmatched junction bases numbered 14, after V lost 4 bases and J lost 3 bases. This CDR3 has 18 amino acids. Germline V lookup: CDR1 SGHAT, CDR2 FQDESV (reference sequence). The CDR3, as DNA: TGTGCCAGCAGCTCAAGACCACGGGACAGGGGTGAGAAAGAGACCCAGTACTTC. Translated, it gives CASSSRPRDRGEKETQYF.

This clonotype was observed many times. This chain links TRBV20-1 with TRBJ2-4; D possibly corresponds to TRBD1 (6 bases). The CDR3 sequence is 12 residues long. The V gene's germline CDR1 is DFQATT and CDR2 SNEGSKA (reference sequence). V lost 6 bases, J lost 7 bases, and 13 bases lay in between. The CDR3: CSAYVQGNIQYF. For the CDR3, the DNA is TGCAGTGCCTATGTTCAGGGGAACATTCAGTACTTC.

The gene calls are TRBV20-1 and TRBJ2-5, with TRBD2 matching over 7 bases. The CDR3 loop spans 13 amino acids. With V trimmed by 2 bases and J by 3 bases, 3 bases remained unmatched. From germline, CDR1 is DFQATT and CDR2 SNEGSKA (reference sequence). In DNA form, the CDR3 reads TGCAGTGCTAGAACCAGCGGGGAAGAGACCCAGTACTTC. As protein: CSARTSGEETQYF.

The V and J genes are TRBV4-3 and TRBJ2-1; 9 bases line up with TRBD2. This CDR3 comprises 17 residues. Germline trimming cut 5 bases from V and 4 bases from J; bases unmatched to any gene: 12. Germline V gene lookup returns CDR1 LGHNA and CDR2 YSLEER. The CDR3 nucleotides read TGCGCCAGCAGCACCGGGCGCGGGGGGGGCGAGTACAATGAGCAGTTCTTC. As protein: CASSTGRGGGEYNEQFF.

This clonotype was counted only a few times. The V call is TRBV5-4, the J call TRBJ2-1; either TRBD1 or TRBD2 may fit D (6 bases each). The germline V gene encodes CDR1 SGHNT and CDR2 YYREEE (reference sequence). The CDR3 is made up of 12 amino acids. The V end was cut by 4 bases, the J end by 15 bases, with 17 bases between. The CDR3 nucleotides read TGTGCCAGCAGCCGAGTCGGGGGCCTGACGTTCTTC. It yields the protein CASSRVGGLTFF.

This clonotype was counted at least ten times. For the CDR3, the DNA is TGTGCCAGCAGCTTACGAGTAAGCGGTAACACCGGGGAGCTGTTTTTT. This encodes CASSLRVSGNTGELFF. The V gene is TRBV7-2, the J gene TRBJ2-2, with TRBD2 as a possible D gene (5 bases). CDR1 is SGHTA, CDR2 FQGNSA, per germline. The CDR3 is made up of 16 amino acids. V lost 2 bases, J lost 2 bases, and 12 bases lay in between.

This clonotype was seen a handful of times. V gene TRBV7-2 combines with J gene TRBJ2-7, with D unclear. The V end lost 6 bases, the J end lost 6 bases, and 24 bases lay between the germline ends. CDR1 is SGHTA, CDR2 FQGNSA, per germline. This CDR3 region has 16 residues. CDR3 DNA: TGTGCCAGCAGTAAGAGTAGGGATTTCGGGTTCGGCGAGCAGTACTTC. Residues: CASSKSRDFGFGEQYF.

The CDR3 spells CASSQTGLSTGELFF. Written as DNA, the CDR3 is TGCGCCAGCAGCCAAACGGGACTATCCACCGGGGAGCTGTTTTTT. The V and J genes are TRBV4-1 and TRBJ2-2, with TRBD2 matching 7 bases. The CDR3 sequence is 15 residues long. Germline V CDR1 and CDR2: MGHRA, YSYEKL. V shed 2 bases, J shed 4 bases, and the junction held 4 bases outside the gene matches.

This clonotype was recorded many times. The J gene is TRBJ1-2, the V gene TRBV7-8, with no clear D. Trimming stripped 5 bases from V and 7 bases from J, with 11 bases between. CDR3 length: 12 residues. CDR1 and CDR2 from the germline V gene are SGHVS and FQNEAQ. This CDR3 reads CASSRNHRGYTF. CDR3 DNA sequence: TGTGCCAGCAGCCGGAACCATCGTGGCTACACCTTC.